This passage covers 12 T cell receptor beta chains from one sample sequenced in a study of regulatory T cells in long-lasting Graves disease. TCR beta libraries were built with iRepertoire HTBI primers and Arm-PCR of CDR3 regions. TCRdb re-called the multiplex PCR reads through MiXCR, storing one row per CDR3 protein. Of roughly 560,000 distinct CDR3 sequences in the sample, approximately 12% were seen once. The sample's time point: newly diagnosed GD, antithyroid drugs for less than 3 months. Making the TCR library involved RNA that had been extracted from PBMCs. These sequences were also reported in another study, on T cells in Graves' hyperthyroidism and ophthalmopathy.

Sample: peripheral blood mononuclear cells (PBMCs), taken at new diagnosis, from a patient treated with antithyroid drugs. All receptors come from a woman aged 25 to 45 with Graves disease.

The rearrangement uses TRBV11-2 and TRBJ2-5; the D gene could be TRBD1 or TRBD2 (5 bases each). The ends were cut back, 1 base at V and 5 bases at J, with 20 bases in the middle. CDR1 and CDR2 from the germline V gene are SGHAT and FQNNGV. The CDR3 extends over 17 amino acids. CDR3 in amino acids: CASSLVRDASGTETQYF. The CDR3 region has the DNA TGTGCCAGCAGCTTAGTTCGGGACGCGTCAGGAACGGAGACCCAGTACTTC.

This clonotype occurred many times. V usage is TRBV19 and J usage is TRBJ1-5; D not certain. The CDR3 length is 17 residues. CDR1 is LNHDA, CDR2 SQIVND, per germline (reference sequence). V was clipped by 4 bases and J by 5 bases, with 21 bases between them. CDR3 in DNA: TGTGCCAGTAGTAACCCAGACGACACTCGGGTCGATCAGCCCCAGCATTTT. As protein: CASSNPDDTRVDQPQHF.

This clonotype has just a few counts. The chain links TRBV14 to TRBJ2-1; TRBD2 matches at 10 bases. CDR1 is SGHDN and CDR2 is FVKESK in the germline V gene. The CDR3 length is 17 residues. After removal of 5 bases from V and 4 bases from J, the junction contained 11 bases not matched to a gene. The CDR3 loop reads CASSTFEGLAEYNEQFF. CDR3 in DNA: TGTGCCAGCAGCACATTCGAAGGACTAGCGGAATACAATGAGCAGTTCTTC.

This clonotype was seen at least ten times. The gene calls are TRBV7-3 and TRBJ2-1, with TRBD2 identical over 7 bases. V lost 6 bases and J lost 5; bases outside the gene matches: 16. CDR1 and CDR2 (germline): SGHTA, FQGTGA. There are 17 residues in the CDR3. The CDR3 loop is CASSRGGRYEYDNEQFF. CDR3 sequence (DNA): TGTGCCAGCAGTCGAGGCGGGAGATACGAATACGACAATGAGCAGTTCTTC.

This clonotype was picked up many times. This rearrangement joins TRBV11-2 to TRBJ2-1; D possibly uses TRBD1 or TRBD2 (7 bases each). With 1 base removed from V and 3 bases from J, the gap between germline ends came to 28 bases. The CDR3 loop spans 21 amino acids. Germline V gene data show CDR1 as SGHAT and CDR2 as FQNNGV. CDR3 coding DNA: TGTGCCAGCAGCTTAGTATCGAGGGGGCCAGGGGGGGTAGACGACTACAATGAGCAGTTCTTC. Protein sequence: CASSLVSRGPGGVDDYNEQFF.

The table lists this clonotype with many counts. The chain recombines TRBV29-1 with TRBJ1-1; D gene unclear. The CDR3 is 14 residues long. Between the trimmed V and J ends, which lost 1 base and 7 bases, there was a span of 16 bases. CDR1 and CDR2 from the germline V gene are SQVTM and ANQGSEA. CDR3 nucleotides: TGCAGCGTTGAAGGATCCTTCATTGGAGTTGAAGCTTTCTTT. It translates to CSVEGSFIGVEAFF. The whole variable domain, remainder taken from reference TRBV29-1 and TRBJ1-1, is SAVISQKPSRDICQRGTSLTIQCQVDSQVTMMFWYRQQPGQSLTLIATANQGSEATYESGFVIDKFPISRPNLTFSTLTVSNMSPEDSSIYLCSVEGSFIGVEAFFGQGTRLTVV.

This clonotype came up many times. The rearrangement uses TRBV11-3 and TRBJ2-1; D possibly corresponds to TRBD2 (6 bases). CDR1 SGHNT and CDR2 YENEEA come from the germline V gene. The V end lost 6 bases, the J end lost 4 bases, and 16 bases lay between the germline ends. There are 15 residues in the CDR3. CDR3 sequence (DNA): TGTGCCAGCAGTATCGGGCGGGGTGGGTACAATGAGCAGTTCTTC. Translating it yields CASSIGRGGYNEQFF.

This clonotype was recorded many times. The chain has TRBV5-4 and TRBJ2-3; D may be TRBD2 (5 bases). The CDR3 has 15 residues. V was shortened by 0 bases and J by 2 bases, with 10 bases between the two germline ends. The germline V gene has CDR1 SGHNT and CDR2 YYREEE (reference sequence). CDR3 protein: CASSLDAGNTDTQYF. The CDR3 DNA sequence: TGTGCCAGCAGCTTGGACGCGGGTAACACAGATACGCAGTATTTT.

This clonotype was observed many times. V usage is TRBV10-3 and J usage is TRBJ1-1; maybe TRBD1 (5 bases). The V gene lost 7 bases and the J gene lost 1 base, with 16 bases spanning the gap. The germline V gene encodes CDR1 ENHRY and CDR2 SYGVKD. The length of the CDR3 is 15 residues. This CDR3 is CAITNHGTENTEAFF. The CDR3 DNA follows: TGTGCCATCACCAACCACGGGACGGAGAACACTGAAGCTTTCTTT.

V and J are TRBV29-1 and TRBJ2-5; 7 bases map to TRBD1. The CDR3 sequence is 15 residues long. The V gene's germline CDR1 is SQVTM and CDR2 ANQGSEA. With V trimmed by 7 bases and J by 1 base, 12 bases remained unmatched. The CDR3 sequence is CSAGGEQGFQETQYF. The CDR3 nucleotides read TGCAGCGCAGGGGGTGAGCAGGGGTTCCAAGAGACCCAGTACTTC.

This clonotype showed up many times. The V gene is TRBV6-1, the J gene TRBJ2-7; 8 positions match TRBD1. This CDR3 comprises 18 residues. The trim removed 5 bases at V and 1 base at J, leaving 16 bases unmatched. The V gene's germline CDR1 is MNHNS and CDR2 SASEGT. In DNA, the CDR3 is TGTGCCAGCAGTCCAACTTTTCCCCGGGACAGGCGATCCTACGAGCAGTACTTC. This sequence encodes CASSPTFPRDRRSYEQYF.

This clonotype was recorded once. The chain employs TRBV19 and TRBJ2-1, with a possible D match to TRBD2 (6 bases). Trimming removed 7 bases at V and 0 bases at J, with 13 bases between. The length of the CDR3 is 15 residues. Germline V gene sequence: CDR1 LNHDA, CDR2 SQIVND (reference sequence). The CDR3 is CASKPGLSSYNEQFF. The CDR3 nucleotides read TGTGCCAGTAAACCGGGACTCTCCTCCTACAATGAGCAGTTCTTC.